In this sample, the clone carrying this TCR beta chain turned up a few times. Its cognate antigen is unknown. These data are taken from a study of naive and memory T cell subsets. V was trimmed by 11 bases and J by 2 bases, leaving 17 bases between them. The CDR3 is made up of 14 amino acids. The study's findings and limits: From naive to CM, EM and EMRA, diversity decreased and Gini increased. Possibly reflecting memory cells re-expressing CD45RA, a few larger clonotypes occurred in naive repertoires, especially CD8.

An equimolar mix of two oligonucleotides served as the beta constant-region primer for TRBC1 and TRBC2. Four rounds of PCR amplified the ligated cDNA using nested alpha and beta constant-region primers plus SP2. Using its own MiXCR run on the UMI-ligation and nested PCR reads, TCRdb lists one record per CDR3 protein. Of about 90,000 distinct CDR3 sequences listed, roughly 10% are singletons. The sequence was obtained from a human donor in good health. This chain joins TRBV12-3 or TRBV12-4 and TRBJ2-3; a possible D gene is TRBD1 (6 bases). The sample comprised naive CD4+ T cells from blood. CDR3 amino acids: CASRGYINTDTQYF. The DNA of the CDR3 is TGTGCCTCCAGGGGCTATATAAACACAGATACGCAGTATTTT.